The 20 T cell receptor beta chains below come from one sample, sequenced in a study of cytomegalovirus exposure and HLA in healthy donors. Clones were sequenced by immunoSEQ multiplex PCR, and TCRdb holds only the in-frame ones, with some missing. The table records about 150,000 clones, 91% of them present only once. The sequenced sample consisted of PBMCs. The receptors derive from a man between 18 and 35 years old in good health and CMV-seronegative.

The chain joins TRBV9 to TRBJ2-7; 10 nucleotides agree with TRBD1. The CDR3 covers 16 residues. Unmatched junction bases numbered 7, after V lost 2 bases and J lost 2 bases. Germline CDR1 is SGDLS and CDR2 is YYNGEE. This chain's CDR3 is CASSVDRGPTPYEQYF. In nucleotides, the CDR3 is TGTGCCAGCAGCGTTGACAGGGGGCCCACCCCCTACGAGCAGTACTTC.

CDR3 nucleotides: TGTGCCAGCAGCGACCGGGACAGGGGGGTAGTCCAGTACTTC. Its protein is CASSDRDRGVVQYF. The rearrangement joins TRBV9 to TRBJ2-5; 11 nucleotides line up with TRBD1. The germline gives CDR1 SGDLS, CDR2 YYNGEE. This CDR3 contains 14 residues. V gave up 3 bases and J gave up 10 bases; unmatched junction bases: 8.

The chain employs TRBV5-1 and TRBJ1-1; no clear D. V was clipped by 4 bases and J by 1 base, with 5 bases between them. The V gene's germline CDR1 is SGHRS and CDR2 YFSETQ. This CDR3 spans 12 amino acids. As DNA, the CDR3 is TGCGCCAGCAGCCAGAAGAACACTGAAGCTTTCTTT. Its translation is CASSQKNTEAFF.

J is TRBJ2-7 and V is TRBV6-1; the D is unclear. Germline V CDR1 and CDR2: MNHNS, SASEGT. The CDR3 covers 15 residues. In nucleotides, the CDR3 is TGTGCCAGCAGCGAAGGTAGCCACTTCCCCTACGAGCAGTACGTC. Translating gives CASSEGSHFPYEQYV.

This chain connects TRBV10-3 to TRBJ1-2; 8 bases are shared with TRBD1. This CDR3 is 15 amino acids long. Germline lookup yields CDR1 ENHRY and CDR2 SYGVKD. Trimming cost V 5 bases and J 0 bases; bases outside gene matches: 5. The CDR3 here is CAISYSGGSNYGYTF. Here the CDR3 DNA reads TGTGCCATCAGTTATTCAGGGGGCTCTAACTATGGCTACACCTTC.

This chain joins TRBV4-2 and TRBJ2-2, with a tentative D call TRBD2 (6 bases). Deletions cut 1 base from V and 6 bases from J, with 6 bases between. The CDR3 has 13 amino acids. Germline lookup yields CDR1 LGHNA and CDR2 YNFKEQ. For the CDR3, the DNA is TGTGCCAGCAGCCAAGGGAGGGCCGGGGAGCTGTTTTTT. Its protein is CASSQGRAGELFF.

V and J are TRBV7-8 and TRBJ2-7; D might be TRBD1 (6 bases). The V gene's germline CDR1 is SGHVS and CDR2 FQNEAQ. CDR3 length equals 13 residues. The V gene lost 5 bases and the J gene lost 3 bases, with 11 bases spanning the gap. CDR3 bases: TGTGCCAGCAGCCAAGACAGGCACTACGAGCAGTACGTC. Translation gives CASSQDRHYEQYV.

This clone was counted once. This chain connects TRBV7-9 to TRBJ2-2, with 9 bases that match TRBD2. Trimming removed 1 base from V and 10 bases from J; junction bases left unmatched: 16. Germline loops: CDR1 SEHNR, CDR2 FQNEAQ (reference sequence). The CDR3 loop spans 18 amino acids. The CDR3 sequence: CASSLVVLREGIVSELFF. The CDR3 DNA is TGTGCCAGCAGCTTAGTAGTATTGCGGGAGGGTATCGTGTCGGAGCTGTTTTTT.

This rearrangement joins TRBV7-8 to TRBJ1-6; 12 nucleotides match TRBD1. V gave up 5 bases and J gave up 4 bases; unmatched junction bases: 15. Germline CDR1 SGHVS, CDR2 FQNEAQ. This CDR3 is built from 20 residues. CDR3 bases: TGTGCCAGCAGCCCCCGGGACAGGGGGCGAGGGGGCCTATATAATTCACCCCTCCACTTT. This gives the protein CASSPRDRGRGGLYNSPLHF. Combining the CDR3 with reference TRBV7-8 and TRBJ1-6 gives the whole variable domain GAGVSQSPRYKVAKRGQDVALRCDPISGHVSLFWYQQALGQGPEFLTYFQNEAQLDKSGLPSDRFFAERPEGSVSTLKIQRTQQEDSAVYLCASSPRDRGRGGLYNSPLHFGNGTRLTVT.

This clone was observed a few times. The chain carries TRBV6-4 and TRBJ2-7; 11 nucleotides line up with TRBD2. There are 15 residues in the CDR3. Trimming removed 3 bases from V and 2 bases from J; junction bases left unmatched: 3. CDR1 is MRHNA and CDR2 is SNTAGT in the germline V gene. The CDR3 DNA is TGTGCCAGCAGTGAGGCTAGCGGGGGGCCCTACGAGCAGTACTTC. Protein product: CASSEASGGPYEQYF.

The chain recombines TRBV9 with TRBJ2-1, with D unresolved. The V gene's germline CDR1 is SGDLS and CDR2 YYNGEE. Trimming shortened V by 2 bases and J by 3 bases, and 3 bases separated the two germline ends. The CDR3 has 12 residues. The DNA of the CDR3 is TGTGCCAGCAGCGTCAACTACAATGAGCAGTTCTTC. This translates into CASSVNYNEQFF. The full variable domain, completed using reference TRBV9 and TRBJ2-1, is DSGVTQTPKHLITATGQRVTLRCSPRSGDLSVYWYQQSLDQGLQFLIQYYNGEERAKGNILERFSAQQFPDLHSELNLSSLELGDSALYFCASSVNYNEQFFGPGTRLTVL.

Here the CDR3 DNA reads TGTGCCAGCAGCTGGGGGACTAGCGGGAGGGGGCTGACAGATACGCAGTATTTT. Its translation: CASSWGTSGRGLTDTQYF. The rearrangement links TRBV5-8 to TRBJ2-3, with 16 bases aligning to TRBD2. J lost 3 bases, V lost 3 bases, and 7 bases had no gene match. The CDR3 length is 18 residues. Germline CDR1 and CDR2: SGHTS and YDEGEE.

V and J are TRBV14 and TRBJ1-6; D is perhaps TRBD1 (6 bases). This CDR3 is built from 14 residues. Between the trimmed V and J ends, which lost 3 bases and 5 bases, there was a span of 8 bases. Germline CDR1 and CDR2: SGHDN and FVKESK. The DNA of the CDR3 is TGTGCCAGCAGCCATGCAGGGGATAATTCACCCCTCCACTTT. This sequence encodes CASSHAGDNSPLHF.

The J gene is TRBJ2-1, the V gene TRBV15, with 7 bases identical to TRBD2. After removal of 6 bases from V and 3 bases from J, the junction contained 8 bases not matched to a gene. CDR3 length: 15 residues. Germline loops: CDR1 LNHNV, CDR2 YYDKDF (reference sequence). CDR3 nucleotide sequence: TGTGCCACCAGTGGGGAAGGCGGGAGCTACAATGAGCAGTTCTTC. Protein sequence: CATSGEGGSYNEQFF.

The rearrangement links TRBV5-1 to TRBJ2-3; 13 bases fit TRBD2. Germline V CDR1 and CDR2: SGHRS, YFSETQ. This CDR3 contains 16 residues. V lost 5 bases to trimming and J lost 2 bases; unmatched junction nucleotides: 5. The CDR3 nucleotides read TGCGCCAGCAGACCCGGGACTAGCGGGGTCACAGATACGCAGTATTTT. Amino acid sequence: CASRPGTSGVTDTQYF. Combining the CDR3 with reference TRBV5-1 and TRBJ2-3 gives the whole variable domain KAGVTQTPRYLIKTRGQQVTLSCSPISGHRSVSWYQQTPGQGLQFLFEYFSETQRNKGNFPGRFSGRQFSNSRSEMNVSTLELGDSALYLCASRPGTSGVTDTQYFGPGTRLTVL.

The chain recombines TRBV4-3 with TRBJ2-3, with TRBD2 matching over 10 bases. With V trimmed by 1 base and J by 3 bases, 13 bases remained unmatched. This CDR3 contains 19 residues. The V gene's germline CDR1 is LGHNA and CDR2 YSLEER. CDR3 sequence reads: CASSQALASGSSWTDTQYF. Here the CDR3 DNA reads TGCGCCAGCAGCCAAGCCCTAGCTAGCGGGAGTTCGTGGACAGATACGCAGTATTTT.

This chain uses TRBV13 with TRBJ1-4, with 8 bases identical to TRBD1. Trimming at V came to 4 bases and at J to 1 base, leaving 8 bases not matched to a gene. The CDR3 loop spans 17 amino acids. The germline V gene encodes CDR1 PRHDT and CDR2 FYEKMQ (reference sequence). This chain's CDR3 is CASSSGTGSLTNEKLFF. CDR3 nucleotide sequence: TGTGCCAGCAGCTCGGGGACAGGATCACTAACTAATGAAAAACTGTTTTTT.

Here the CDR3 reads CASSRLAGPYEQYV. As DNA, the CDR3 is TGTGCCAGCAGTCGACTAGCGGGACCCTACGAGCAGTACGTC. The chain couples TRBV6-6 to TRBJ2-7; 11 positions agree with TRBD2. After removal of 5 bases from V and 2 bases from J, the junction contained 2 bases not matched to a gene. The CDR3 is 14 amino acids. Germline CDR1 reads MNHNY; CDR2 reads SVGAGI (reference sequence).

V and J are TRBV27 and TRBJ1-3; 9 bases fit TRBD1. This CDR3 is 16 amino acids long. V lost 5 bases to trimming and J lost 4 bases; unmatched junction nucleotides: 9. Germline CDR1 is MNHEY and CDR2 is SMNVEV (reference sequence). The CDR3 nucleotides are TGTGCCAGCAGTCATCTGGGACAGGGTGAAGGAAACACCATATATTTT. Residues: CASSHLGQGEGNTIYF.

The J gene is TRBJ2-3, the V gene TRBV6-6; D not resolved. Germline lookup yields CDR1 MNHNY and CDR2 SVGAGI (reference sequence). Trimming took off 6 bases at V and 2 bases at J, with 9 bases between the two ends. The CDR3 is made up of 13 amino acids. The CDR3 here is CASRPSLTDTQYF. The CDR3 DNA follows: TGTGCCAGCAGACCGAGCCTCACAGATACGCAGTATTTT.